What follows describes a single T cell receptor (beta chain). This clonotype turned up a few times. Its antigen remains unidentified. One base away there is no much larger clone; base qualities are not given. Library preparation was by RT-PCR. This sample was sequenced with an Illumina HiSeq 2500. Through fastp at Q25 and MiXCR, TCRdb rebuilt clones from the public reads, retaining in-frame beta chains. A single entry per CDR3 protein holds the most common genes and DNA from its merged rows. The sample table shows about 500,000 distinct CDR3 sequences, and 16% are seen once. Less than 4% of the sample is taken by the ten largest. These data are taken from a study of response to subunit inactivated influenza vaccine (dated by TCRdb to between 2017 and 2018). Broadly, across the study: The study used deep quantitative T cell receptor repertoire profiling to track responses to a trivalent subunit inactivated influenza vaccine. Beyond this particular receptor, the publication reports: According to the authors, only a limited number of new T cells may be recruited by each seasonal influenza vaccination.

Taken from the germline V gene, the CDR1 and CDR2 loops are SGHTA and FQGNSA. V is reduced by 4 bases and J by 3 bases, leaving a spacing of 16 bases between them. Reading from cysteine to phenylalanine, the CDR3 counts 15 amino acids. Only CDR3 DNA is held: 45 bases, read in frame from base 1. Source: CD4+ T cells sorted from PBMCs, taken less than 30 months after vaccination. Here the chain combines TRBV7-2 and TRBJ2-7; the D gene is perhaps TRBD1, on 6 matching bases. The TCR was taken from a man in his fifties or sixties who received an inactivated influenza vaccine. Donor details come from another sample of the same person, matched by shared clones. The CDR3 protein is CASSWSPGTSYEQYF. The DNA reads TGTGCCAGCAGCTGGTCACCGGGGACAAGCTACGAGCAGTACTTC.